This T cell receptor beta chain was found in a study of Graves' ophthalmopathy and Graves' hyperthyroidism. The CDR3 runs to 17 residues. Per the germline V gene, CDR1 is LNHDA and CDR2 is SQIVND (reference sequence). The V and J ends lost 0 bases and 2 bases, in that order; junction bases with no gene match: 7. This clonotype was seen ten or more times. Amplifying from RNA transcripts, the study obtained TCR beta CDR3 regions. RT-PCR with HTBI primers came first, then second-round multiplex PCR. TCRdb recomputed calls from the multiplex PCR reads with MiXCR, one row per CDR3 protein. The data show about 370,000 distinct CDR3 sequences, 15% to 20% seen once.

This receptor was taken from a woman aged 18-29 years with Graves' ophthalmopathy. The sequenced material came from peripheral blood. The chain is built from TRBV19 and TRBJ2-5, with TRBD2 matching over 9 bases. Here the CDR3 reads CASSIDFGTSRQETQYF. The CDR3, as DNA: TGTGCCAGTAGTATAGATTTTGGGACTAGCCGACAAGAGACCCAGTACTTC. The full variable domain, with the rest looked up from reference TRBV19 and TRBJ2-5, is DGGITQSPKYLFRKEGQNVTLSCEQNLNHDAMYWYRQDPGQGLRLIYYSQIVNDFQKGDIAEGYSVSREKKESFPLTVTSAQKNPTAFYLCASSIDFGTSRQETQYFGPGTRLLVL.